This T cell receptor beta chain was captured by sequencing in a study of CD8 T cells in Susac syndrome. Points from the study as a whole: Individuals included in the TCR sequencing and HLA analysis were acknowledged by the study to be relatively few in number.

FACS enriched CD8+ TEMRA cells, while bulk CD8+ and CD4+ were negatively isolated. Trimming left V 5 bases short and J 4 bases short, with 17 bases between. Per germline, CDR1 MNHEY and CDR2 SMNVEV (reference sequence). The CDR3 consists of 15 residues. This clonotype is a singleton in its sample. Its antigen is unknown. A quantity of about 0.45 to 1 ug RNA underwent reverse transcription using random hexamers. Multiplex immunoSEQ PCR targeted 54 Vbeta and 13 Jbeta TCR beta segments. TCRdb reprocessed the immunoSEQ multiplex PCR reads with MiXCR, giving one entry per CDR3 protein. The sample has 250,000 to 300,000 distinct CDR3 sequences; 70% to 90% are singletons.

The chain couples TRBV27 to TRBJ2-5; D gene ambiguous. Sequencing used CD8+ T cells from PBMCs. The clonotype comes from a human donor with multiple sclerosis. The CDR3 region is CASSASATSIETQYF. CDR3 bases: TGTGCCAGCAGTGCATCAGCGACCTCTATAGAGACCCAGTACTTC.